Sequencing of this T cell receptor beta chain was carried out in a study of T cell responses to AZD1222 COVID-19 vaccine. Clones were sequenced by immunoSEQ multiplex PCR, and TCRdb holds only the in-frame ones, with some missing. The profile shows over 120,000 clones, 70% to 90% of them singletons. This CDR3 region has 14 residues. J lost 5 bases, V lost 2 bases, and 1 base had no gene match. Germline lookup yields CDR1 SGHNT and CDR2 YENEEA. The sequences come from peripheral blood, collected 28 days after the second dose of the MenACWY control vaccine. The TCR was taken from an adult who received the MenACWY meningococcal vaccine as a control. This chain uses TRBV11-3 with TRBJ2-5; 11 bases map to TRBD2. The CDR3 here is CASSLRTSGETQYF. The CDR3 DNA is TGTGCCAGCAGCTTAAGGACTAGCGGGGAGACCCAGTACTTC.